This is a list of T cell receptor beta chains from one sample in a study of blood T cell repertoires in COVID-19. Clones were read by immunoSEQ multiplex PCR, and TCRdb kept only the in-frame ones, dropping some. The profile covers over 400,000 clones, with 88% appearing a single time and 8% to 9.5% taken by the ten largest. Sequencing was done on a sample of PBMCs or T cells enriched from blood (not recorded which). These receptors were collected from a woman in her sixties or seventies who had recovered from COVID-19. CDR3s leave out the opening cysteine and the closing phenylalanine or tryptophan. D genes are given only for firm matches. Not every row has a clone size; where given, it reads once, few, many or a size class.

TRBV5-6,.,.,ASSPALTEIYGYT
TRBV2,.,.,ASGRAGGTGELF
TRBV2,.,.,VSGGESGANVLT
TRBV29-1,TRBD1,.,SVGTGTETQY
TRBV3-1/TRBV3-2,TRBD1,.,ASSEGGRGYEKLF
TRBV5-1,TRBD2,.,ASRLAGGAETQY
TRBV2,TRBD1,.,ARRKRTGKEETQY
TRBV19,.,.,AGASAPAPIIQSTDTQY
TRBV6-5,TRBD1,.,ASSYRQGVGYEQY
TRBV11-2,.,.,ASSLVIGGPGYGYT
TRBV3-1/TRBV3-2,TRBD1,.,ASSRDRGQTNYGYT
TRBV5-1,TRBD1,once,ASSLGTGIWGYT
TRBV6-5,TRBD2,.,ASSYTLAGVYEQY
TRBV2,.,.,ASSEPKRNSPLH
TRBV5-1,.,few,ASSLAGASSGNTIY
TRBV5-4,TRBD1,.,ASRPKQGAFSGANVLT
TRBV3-1/TRBV3-2,TRBD1,.,ASSLGQGNYPQY
TRBV28,TRBD1,.,ASSANSGGLSYGYT
TRBV14,.,.,ASSQSSGAF
TRBV7-9,TRBD1,.,ASSLPRDRGYLNTEAF
TRBV2,TRBD1,few,ASRLGQGGYT
TRBV4-1,.,.,ASSLQGRHQPQH
TRBV18,TRBD1,.,ASSRTGEGNQPQH